A single sample gave rise to the 20 T cell receptor beta chains below, sequenced in a study of identical twins (dated by TCRdb to about 2016). Receptor libraries were prepared by 5' RACE. TCRdb lists the instrument as Illumina HiSeq 2000. Clones were called with MiXCR by TCRdb after fastp trimmed the public reads at Q25, and only in-frame beta chains were retained. Each CDR3 protein gets just one entry, which takes the most common genes and DNA from the rows behind it. This sample comprises around 470,000 distinct CDR3 sequences, approximately 15% of them detected only once. The ten largest account for over 0.5% of the sample. The data were also submitted as part of a second study, on yellow fever vaccine responses in identical twins.

The sample consisted of CD4+ T cells sorted from blood. The receptors stem from a young woman in good health.

V usage is TRBV12-3 or TRBV12-4 and J usage is TRBJ2-2; TRBD2 aligns across 12 bases. V lost 1 base, J lost 7 bases, and 7 bases stayed unmatched. The CDR3 extends over 17 amino acids. CDR3: CASSLVLAGGLDGELFF. CDR3 nucleotide sequence: TGTGCCAGCAGTTTAGTCCTAGCGGGGGGGCTTGACGGGGAGCTGTTTTTT.

This chain uses TRBV20-1 with TRBJ2-1; D perhaps matches TRBD2 (6 bases). Germline V gene data show CDR1 as DFQATT and CDR2 as SNEGSKA (reference sequence). This CDR3 contains 13 residues. Deletions cut 3 bases from V and 3 bases from J, with 9 bases between. In nucleotides, the CDR3 is TGCAGTGCTAGCGGGAGAAGCTACAATGAGCAGTTCTTC. This encodes CSASGRSYNEQFF.

The chain has TRBV3-1 and TRBJ2-5, with D possibly being TRBD2 (6 bases). CDR1 is LGHDT and CDR2 is YNNKEL in the germline V gene (reference sequence). Trimming removed 3 bases at V and 4 bases at J, with 15 bases between. This CDR3 is 15 amino acids long. Here the CDR3 reads CASSHLEPGVETQYF. CDR3 in DNA: TGTGCCAGCAGCCACCTTGAGCCGGGAGTAGAGACCCAGTACTTC.

This clonotype was recorded at least ten times. V and J are TRBV29-1 and TRBJ1-1; D is perhaps TRBD1 (5 bases). The V gene lost 7 bases and the J gene lost 4 bases, with 16 bases spanning the gap. The CDR3 is 13 residues long. CDR1 is SQVTM and CDR2 is ANQGSEA in the germline V gene. As DNA, the CDR3 is TGCAGCGCTCGGGGCTTATTGATCACTGAAGCTTTCTTT. It translates to CSARGLLITEAFF.

The chain links TRBV11-2 to TRBJ2-1; 10 bases are a match to TRBD1. The CDR3 runs to 16 residues. The germline V gene has CDR1 SGHAT and CDR2 FQNNGV. Germline trimming cut 6 bases from V and 1 base from J; bases unmatched to any gene: 6. In DNA form, the CDR3 reads TGTGCCAGCAGGCCGACAGGGGGCAAGTCCTACAATGAGCAGTTCTTC. The encoded protein is CASRPTGGKSYNEQFF.

This clonotype was counted only a few times. The chain carries TRBV20-1 and TRBJ2-3; D possibly corresponds to TRBD2 (5 bases). Trimming removed 0 bases at V and 8 bases at J, with 18 bases between. The CDR3 extends over 15 amino acids. CDR1 is DFQATT, CDR2 SNEGSKA, per germline (reference sequence). This chain's CDR3 is CSARDKGRPLGTQYF. As DNA, the CDR3 is TGCAGTGCTAGAGATAAAGGGAGACCATTGGGTACGCAGTATTTT.

The V and J genes are TRBV5-6 and TRBJ2-1; tentatively, D is TRBD1 or TRBD2 (5 bases each). Germline lookup yields CDR1 SGHDT and CDR2 YYEEEE. This CDR3 is built from 18 residues. Trimming took 4 bases from V and 8 from J, leaving 28 bases between them. The CDR3 loop reads CASSPGPGHFLTIYEQFF. The CDR3 region has the DNA TGTGCCAGCAGCCCGGGACCCGGTCATTTCCTAACAATATATGAGCAGTTCTTC.

V is TRBV6-4 and J is TRBJ2-5, with 7 positions matching TRBD1. CDR3 length equals 16 residues. The J segment lost 2 bases and the V segment lost 4 bases, leaving 10 bases of the junction unmatched. Germline loops: CDR1 MRHNA, CDR2 SNTAGT. CDR3 DNA sequence: TGTGCCAGCAGTGTCGCCAGGACAGGACAGCAAGAGACCCAGTACTTC. Translated, it gives CASSVARTGQQETQYF.

This clonotype was observed a handful of times. V usage is TRBV10-3 and J usage is TRBJ2-7, with D perhaps being TRBD1 or TRBD2 (5 bases each). CDR3 length equals 13 residues. Trimming took 4 bases from V and 4 from J, leaving 11 bases between them. CDR1 and CDR2 (germline): ENHRY, SYGVKD. The CDR3 DNA sequence: TGTGCCATCAGTGCCGGGACCCCGTACGAGCAGTACTTC. It codes for CAISAGTPYEQYF.

This clonotype was seen at least ten times. This rearrangement joins TRBV6-5 to TRBJ2-7; D is ambiguous. The ends were cut back, 2 bases at V and 4 bases at J, with 6 bases in the middle. The germline gives CDR1 MNHEY, CDR2 SVGAGI. This CDR3 region has 12 residues. CDR3 nucleotide sequence: TGTGCCAGCAGTTACGGGTTATACGAGCAGTACTTC. Its protein product is CASSYGLYEQYF.

The chain combines TRBV7-8 with TRBJ1-2, with D uncertain. From germline, CDR1 is SGHVS and CDR2 FQNEAQ. This CDR3 contains 16 residues. V lost 1 base and J 2 bases, leaving 14 bases between the germline ends. This CDR3 is CASSLVSGPSNYGYTF. The CDR3 region has the DNA TGTGCCAGCAGCTTAGTCTCCGGACCGTCGAACTATGGCTACACCTTC.

This clonotype was counted only a few times. The rearrangement uses TRBV12-3 or TRBV12-4 and TRBJ2-7; the match to TRBD1 covers 10 bases. The CDR3 runs 16 residues. With V trimmed by 7 bases and J by 5 bases, 14 bases remained unmatched. DNA of the CDR3: TGTGCCAGCACCCTCGGGAGGGGACAGGGGATCAACGAGCAGTACTTC. Its protein product is CASTLGRGQGINEQYF.

This clonotype was seen a handful of times. CDR3 sequence: CASGFWDQPQHF. The CDR3 coding sequence is TGTGCTAGTGGTTTTTGGGATCAGCCCCAGCATTTT. J is TRBJ1-5 and V is TRBV12-5; D unresolved. Trimming left V 3 bases short and J 5 bases short, with 5 bases between. Germline V gives CDR1 LGHNT, CDR2 FRNRAP. The CDR3 contains 12 residues. Variable domain in full (rest from reference TRBV12-5 and TRBJ1-5): DARVTQTPRHKVTEMGQEVTMRCQPILGHNTVFWYRQTMMQGLELLAYFRNRAPLDDSGMPKDRFSAEMPDATLATLKIQPSEPRDSAVYFCASGFWDQPQHFGDGTRLSIL.

In this sample, this clonotype turned up a few times. As DNA, the CDR3 is TGTGCCAGCAGCCCCGAAGGACAGGGGCTTACGCAGTATTTT. It codes for CASSPEGQGLTQYF. The chain couples TRBV3-1 to TRBJ2-3, with 9 bases fitting TRBD1. CDR3 length: 14 amino acids. The V gene's germline CDR1 is LGHDT and CDR2 YNNKEL (reference sequence). Losses at the gene ends were 4 bases for V and 8 bases for J; bases not matched to a gene: 7.

This clonotype came up a few times. The chain carries TRBV5-1 and TRBJ1-4; 7 nucleotides align to TRBD1. V shed 3 bases and J 0 bases; nucleotides not matched to a gene: 2. CDR1 and CDR2 from the germline V gene are SGHRS and YFSETQ. This CDR3 region has 15 residues. The CDR3 DNA follows: TGCGCCAGCAGCTCGACAGGGACAACTAATGAAAAACTGTTTTTT. It is translated as CASSSTGTTNEKLFF.

This clonotype was counted only a few times. J is TRBJ2-2 and V is TRBV6-2 or TRBV6-3; D unresolved. V dropped 10 bases and J dropped 4 bases, with 10 bases sitting between them. The CDR3 is 12 residues long. Germline V gives CDR1 MNHEY, CDR2 SVGEGT. CDR3 protein: CATYSFTGELFF. The CDR3 nucleotides read TGTGCCACCTACAGTTTCACCGGGGAGCTGTTTTTT.

This clonotype was detected many times. V and J are TRBV4-3 and TRBJ1-5; D is perhaps TRBD1 (6 bases). V dropped 3 bases and J dropped 0 bases, with 9 bases sitting between them. This CDR3 comprises 15 residues. Per the germline V gene, CDR1 is LGHNA and CDR2 is YSLEER. Here the CDR3 reads CASSQTGYSNQPQHF. CDR3 nucleotides: TGCGCCAGCAGCCAGACAGGATATAGCAATCAGCCCCAGCATTTT.

The V and J genes are TRBV20-1 and TRBJ2-5; 7 nucleotides agree with TRBD2. Trimming removed 2 bases from V and 2 bases from J; junction bases left unmatched: 8. The CDR3 covers 15 residues. Per the germline V gene, CDR1 is DFQATT and CDR2 is SNEGSKA (reference sequence). CDR3 region: CSARTGRGVQETQYF. Here the CDR3 DNA reads TGCAGTGCTAGAACGGGACGGGGGGTGCAAGAGACCCAGTACTTC.

V and J are TRBV27 and TRBJ2-1, with 10 bases fitting TRBD1. This CDR3 is 16 amino acids long. V gave up 1 base and J gave up 10 bases; unmatched junction bases: 10. Per the germline V gene, CDR1 is MNHEY and CDR2 is SMNVEV (reference sequence). The CDR3 DNA follows: TGTGCCAGCAGTTTATTAGAAGGGACAGGGGTCCCCGAGCAGTTCTTC. Translating it yields CASSLLEGTGVPEQFF.

The J gene is TRBJ2-1, the V gene TRBV7-3, with TRBD2 matching 11 bases. The CDR3 is made up of 16 amino acids. Germline-derived CDR1 and CDR2 are SGHTA and FQGTGA. V trimming: 5 bases; J trimming: 7 bases; junction bases outside the gene matches: 10. The CDR3 DNA is TGTGCCAGCAGCCCTAATAGCGGGGGGGCAAAAAATGAGCAGTTCTTC. Its protein is CASSPNSGGAKNEQFF.